The subject of this entry is one T cell receptor (beta chain). The data originate from a study of T cells in Graves' hyperthyroidism and ophthalmopathy. Clinical Activity Scores of at least 3, NOSPECS grades of at least 4 and durations under 3 months characterized ophthalmopathy patients. Amplified regions were TCR beta CDR3 sequences from RNA transcripts. Carried out on the TCR CDR3, a first-round RT-PCR used the HTBI primer set. TCRdb re-called the multiplex PCR reads with MiXCR, one entry per CDR3 protein. Of around 600,000 distinct CDR3 sequences in the sample, 12% to 15% were seen once. Germline V gene lookup returns CDR1 GTSNPN and CDR2 SVGIG (reference sequence). V lost 3 bases, J lost 1 base, and 9 bases lay in between. CDR3 length: 13 amino acids.

J is TRBJ1-1 and V is TRBV30; D gene unclear. The receptor's source is a young woman with Graves' ophthalmopathy. Sequencing used blood. CDR3 bases: TGTGCCTGGAGGGGCAGCGGGAACACTGAAGCTTTCTTT. Protein product: CAWRGSGNTEAFF.